The T cell receptor (beta chain) under discussion was sequenced for a study of T cells in localized non-small cell lung cancer. Data came from immunoSEQ multiplex PCR; TCRdb stores just in-frame clones and leaves some out. The sample lists more than 3,000 clones, 23% occurring once. This CDR3 is built from 17 residues. Germline CDR1 and CDR2: MNHGY and SAAAGT. The V end lost 2 bases, the J end lost 3 bases, and 17 bases lay between the germline ends. The origin of this receptor is a woman aged 35-75 years with stage I lung adenocarcinoma. The V gene is TRBV6-8, the J gene TRBJ1-3; TRBD1 is a possible D gene (6 bases). The sample here was lung tumor tissue, taken before any cancer treatment. The CDR3 nucleotides are TGTGCCAGCAGTTACAGAGGGGGAGGACTGGGTGGAAACACCATATATTTT. Translated, it gives CASSYRGGGLGGNTIYF.